The T cell receptor (beta chain) described here comes from a study of blood T cell repertoires in COVID-19. Sequenced by immunoSEQ multiplex PCR; TCRdb stores in-frame clones only, minus some. This table has tens of thousands of clones, roughly four fifths appearing once. This receptor was taken from a woman at least 80 years old with acute or convalescent COVID-19. The sample taken for sequencing was peripheral blood.

The CDR3 sequence is CASSLFKTSGGGEQFF. CDR3 coding DNA: TGCGCCAGCAGCCTCTTTAAGACTAGCGGGGGGGGTGAGCAGTTCTTC. This chain joins TRBV4-1 and TRBJ2-1; TRBD2 aligns across 14 bases. Per the germline V gene, CDR1 is MGHRA and CDR2 is YSYEKL. V gave up 4 bases and J gave up 9 bases; unmatched junction bases: 8. The CDR3 has 16 residues.